There are many counts of the clone carrying this TCR beta chain. Antigen unknown. A second PCR, run for roughly 7 to 11 cycles, used a sample-barcoded 5' primer plus a J-beta primer mix. TCRdb re-analysed the 5' RACE reads in MiXCR, keeping a single row per CDR3 protein. Here the sample spans 600,000 to 650,000 distinct CDR3 sequences, about 54% being singletons. Each of the donors had approximately 10 milliliters of peripheral blood drawn into EDTA-treated Vacutainer tubes. The data originate from a study of blood T cells in healthy people across ages. Study results and caveats: Strongly correlated with naive T cell percentage was TCR beta diversity.

The sequenced sample consisted of blood. The receptor was isolated from a man between 60 and 75 years old in good health.

This chain's CDR3 is CASSFTTATDTQYF. The CDR3 DNA is TGTGCCAGCAGCTTCACAACCGCCACAGATACGCAGTATTTT. The rearrangement links TRBV7-2 to TRBJ2-3; D gene unclear. V dropped 3 bases and J dropped 2 bases, with 9 bases sitting between them. This CDR3 spans 14 amino acids. Germline lookup yields CDR1 SGHTA and CDR2 FQGNSA.